Included here is one TCR beta chain sequence, with context. No DNA is given; TCRdb re-called the 5' RACE reads and lists each CDR3 protein once. The sample table includes about 160,000 distinct CDR3 sequences. This sample was taken from a study of monozygotic twins with inflammatory bowel disease. This CDR3 has 17 residues. CDR1 is SEHNR and CDR2 is FQNEAQ in the germline V gene (reference sequence). This clonotype was sampled from a human donor with ulcerative colitis or Crohn's disease, or a healthy co-twin of an affected twin (not recorded which). The sequencing input was blood. This chain uses TRBV7-9 with TRBJ1-3. The CDR3 loop is CASSIFSIQASGNTIYF.